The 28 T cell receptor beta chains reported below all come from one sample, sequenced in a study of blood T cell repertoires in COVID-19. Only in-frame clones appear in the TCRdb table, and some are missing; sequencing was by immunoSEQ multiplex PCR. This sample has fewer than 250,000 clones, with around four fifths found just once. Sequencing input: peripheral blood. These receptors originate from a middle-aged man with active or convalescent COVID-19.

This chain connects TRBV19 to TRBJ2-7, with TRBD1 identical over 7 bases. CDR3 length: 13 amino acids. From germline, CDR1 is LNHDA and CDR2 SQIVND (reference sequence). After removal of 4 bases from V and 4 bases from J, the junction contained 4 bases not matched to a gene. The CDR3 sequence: CASSTSQGYEQYF. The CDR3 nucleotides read TGTGCCAGTAGTACGTCACAGGGGTACGAGCAGTACTTC.

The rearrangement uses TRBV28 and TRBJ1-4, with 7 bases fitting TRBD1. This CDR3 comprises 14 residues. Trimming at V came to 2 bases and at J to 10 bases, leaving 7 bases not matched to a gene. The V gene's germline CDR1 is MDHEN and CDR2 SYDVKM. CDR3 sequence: CASSLGQAEGKLFF. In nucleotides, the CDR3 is TGTGCCAGCAGTTTAGGACAGGCGGAAGGAAAACTGTTTTTT.

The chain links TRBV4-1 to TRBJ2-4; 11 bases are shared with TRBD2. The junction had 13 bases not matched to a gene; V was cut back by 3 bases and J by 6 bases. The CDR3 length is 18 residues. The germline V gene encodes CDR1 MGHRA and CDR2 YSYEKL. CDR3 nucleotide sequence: TGCGCCAGCAGCCAGCCCCCGGGACTAGCGGAGGGGGGAAACATTCAGTACTTC. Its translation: CASSQPPGLAEGGNIQYF.

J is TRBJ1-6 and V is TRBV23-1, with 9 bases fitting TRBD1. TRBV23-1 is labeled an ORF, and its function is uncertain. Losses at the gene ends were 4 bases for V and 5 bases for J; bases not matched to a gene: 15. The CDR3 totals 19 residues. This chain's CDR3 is CASSPILRDRVGHNSPLHF. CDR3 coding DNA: TGCGCCAGCAGTCCCATCCTCCGGGACAGGGTTGGACATAATTCACCCCTCCACTTT.

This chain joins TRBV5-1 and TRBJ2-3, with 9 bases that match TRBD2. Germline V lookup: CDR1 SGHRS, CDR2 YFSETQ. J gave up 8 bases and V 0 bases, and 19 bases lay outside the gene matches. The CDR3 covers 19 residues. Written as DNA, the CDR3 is TGCGCCAGCAGCTTGGAAAGCCTAGCGGGACTCCTTCCACAGGTTACGCAGTATTTT. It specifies CASSLESLAGLLPQVTQYF.

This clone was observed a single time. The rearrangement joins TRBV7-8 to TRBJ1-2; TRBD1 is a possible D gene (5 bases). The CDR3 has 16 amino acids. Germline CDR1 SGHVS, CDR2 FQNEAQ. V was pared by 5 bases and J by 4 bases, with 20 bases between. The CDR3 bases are TGTGCCAGCAGCCCTAGCGGCCTGAATGGGGGCTATGGCTACACCTTC. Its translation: CASSPSGLNGGYGYTF.

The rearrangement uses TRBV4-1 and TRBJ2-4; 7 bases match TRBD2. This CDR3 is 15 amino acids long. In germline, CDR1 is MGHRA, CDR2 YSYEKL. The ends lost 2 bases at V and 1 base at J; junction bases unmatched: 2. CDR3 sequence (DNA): TGCGCCAGCAGCCAACTTAGCGGGGCCAAAAACATTCAGTACTTC. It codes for CASSQLSGAKNIQYF.

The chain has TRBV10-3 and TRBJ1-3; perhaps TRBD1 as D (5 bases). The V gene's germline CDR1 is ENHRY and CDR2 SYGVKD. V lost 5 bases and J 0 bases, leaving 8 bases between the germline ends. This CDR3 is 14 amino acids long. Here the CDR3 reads CAISFDSSGNTIYF. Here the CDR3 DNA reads TGTGCCATCAGTTTTGACAGCTCTGGAAACACCATATATTTT.

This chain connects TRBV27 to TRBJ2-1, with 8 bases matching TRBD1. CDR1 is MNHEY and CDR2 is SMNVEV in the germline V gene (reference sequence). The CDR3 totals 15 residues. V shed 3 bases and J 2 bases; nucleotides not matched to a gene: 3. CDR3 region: CASSLRTGTYNEQFF. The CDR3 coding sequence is TGTGCCAGCAGTTTGAGGACAGGGACCTACAATGAGCAGTTCTTC.

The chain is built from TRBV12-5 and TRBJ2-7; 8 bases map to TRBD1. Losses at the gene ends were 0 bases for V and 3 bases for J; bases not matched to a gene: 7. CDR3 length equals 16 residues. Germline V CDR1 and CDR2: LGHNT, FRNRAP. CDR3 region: CASGLVRGQANYEQYF. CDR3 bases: TGTGCTAGTGGTTTGGTAAGGGGACAGGCTAACTACGAGCAGTACTTC.

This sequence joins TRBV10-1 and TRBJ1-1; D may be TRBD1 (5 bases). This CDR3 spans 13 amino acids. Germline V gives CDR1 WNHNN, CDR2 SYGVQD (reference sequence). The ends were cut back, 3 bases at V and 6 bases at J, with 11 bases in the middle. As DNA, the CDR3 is TGCGCCAGCAGTGACAGGGCAGTCTCTGAAGCTTTCTTT. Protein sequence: CASSDRAVSEAFF.

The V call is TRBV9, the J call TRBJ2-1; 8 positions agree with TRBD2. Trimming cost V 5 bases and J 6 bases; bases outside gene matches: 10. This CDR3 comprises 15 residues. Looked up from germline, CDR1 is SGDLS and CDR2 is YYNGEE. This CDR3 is CASSKWASGSNEQFF. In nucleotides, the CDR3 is TGTGCCAGCAGTAAGTGGGCTAGCGGGTCCAATGAGCAGTTCTTC.

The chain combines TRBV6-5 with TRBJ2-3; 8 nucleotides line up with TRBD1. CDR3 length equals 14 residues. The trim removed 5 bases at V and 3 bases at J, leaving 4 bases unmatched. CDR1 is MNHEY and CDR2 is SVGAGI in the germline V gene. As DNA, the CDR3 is TGTGCCAGCAGTCGGACAGGGAGGACAGATACGCAGTATTTT. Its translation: CASSRTGRTDTQYF.

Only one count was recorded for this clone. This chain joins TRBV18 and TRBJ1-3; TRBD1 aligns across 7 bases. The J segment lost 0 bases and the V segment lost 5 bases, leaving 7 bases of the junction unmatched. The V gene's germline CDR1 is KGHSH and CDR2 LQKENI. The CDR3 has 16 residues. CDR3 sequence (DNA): TGTGCCAGCTCATCAGAGGGGGCCCCCTCTGGAAACACCATATATTTT. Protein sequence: CASSSEGAPSGNTIYF.

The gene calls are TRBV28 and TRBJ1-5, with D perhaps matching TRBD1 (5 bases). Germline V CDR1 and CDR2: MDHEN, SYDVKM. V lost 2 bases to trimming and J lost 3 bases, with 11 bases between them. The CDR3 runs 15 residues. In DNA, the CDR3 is TGTGCCAGCAGTTTAGGGGTGACAGTCAATCAGCCCCAGCATTTT. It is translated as CASSLGVTVNQPQHF.

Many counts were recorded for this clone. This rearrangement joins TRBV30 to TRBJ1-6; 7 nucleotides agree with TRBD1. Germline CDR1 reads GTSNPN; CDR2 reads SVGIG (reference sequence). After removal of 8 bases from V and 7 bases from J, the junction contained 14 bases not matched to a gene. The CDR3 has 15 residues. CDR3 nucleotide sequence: TGTGCCCTCAGACCAGCAGACAGGGACAATTCACCCCTCCACTTT. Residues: CALRPADRDNSPLHF. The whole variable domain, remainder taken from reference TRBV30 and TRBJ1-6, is SQTIHQWPATLVQPVGSPLSLECTVEGTSNPNLYWYRQAAGRGLQLLFYSVGIGQISSEVPQNLSASRPQDRQFILSSKKLLLSDSGFYLCALRPADRDNSPLHFGNGTRLTVT.

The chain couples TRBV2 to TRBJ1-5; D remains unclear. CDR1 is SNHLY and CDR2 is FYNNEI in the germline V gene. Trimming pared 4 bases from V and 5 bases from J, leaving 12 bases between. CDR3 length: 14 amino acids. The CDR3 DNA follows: TGTGCCAGCAGTGTGGGAGGGTTAGATCAGCCCCAGCATTTT. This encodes CASSVGGLDQPQHF.

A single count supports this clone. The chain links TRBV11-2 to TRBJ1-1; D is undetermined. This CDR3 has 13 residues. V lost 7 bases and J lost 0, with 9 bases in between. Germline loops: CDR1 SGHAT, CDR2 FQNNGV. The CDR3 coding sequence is TGTGCCAGCACCTTCCTATTGAACACTGAAGCTTTCTTT. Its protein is CASTFLLNTEAFF.

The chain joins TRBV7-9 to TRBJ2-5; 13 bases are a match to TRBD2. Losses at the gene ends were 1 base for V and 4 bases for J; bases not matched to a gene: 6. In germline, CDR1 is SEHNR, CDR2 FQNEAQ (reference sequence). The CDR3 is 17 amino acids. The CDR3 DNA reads TGTGCCAGCAGCTTAGGACTAGCGGGGGGCCCAGGAGAGACCCAGTACTTC. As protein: CASSLGLAGGPGETQYF.

DNA of the CDR3: TGTGCCAGCTCACCACTAGGGACTAGCGGGGTTAGCTCCTACGAGCAGTACTTC. The encoded protein is CASSPLGTSGVSSYEQYF. This sequence joins TRBV18 and TRBJ2-7; the match to TRBD2 covers 13 bases. CDR3 size: 18 residues. Germline CDR1 KGHSH, CDR2 LQKENI. The V gene end was trimmed by 1 base and the J gene end by 0 bases; junction bases not matched to a gene: 6.

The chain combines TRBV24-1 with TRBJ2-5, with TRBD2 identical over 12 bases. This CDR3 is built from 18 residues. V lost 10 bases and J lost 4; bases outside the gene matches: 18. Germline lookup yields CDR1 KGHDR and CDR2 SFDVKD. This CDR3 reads CATPSSRTSGNWGETQYF. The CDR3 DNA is TGTGCCACTCCCTCTTCCCGGACTAGCGGGAATTGGGGAGAGACCCAGTACTTC.

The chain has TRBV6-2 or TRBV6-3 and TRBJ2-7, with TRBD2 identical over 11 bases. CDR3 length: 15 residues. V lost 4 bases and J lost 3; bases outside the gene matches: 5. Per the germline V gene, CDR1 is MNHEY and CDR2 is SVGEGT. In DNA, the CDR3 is TGTGCCAGCAGTTTCCAAACTAGCGGGGGCTACGAGCAGTACTTC. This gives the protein CASSFQTSGGYEQYF.

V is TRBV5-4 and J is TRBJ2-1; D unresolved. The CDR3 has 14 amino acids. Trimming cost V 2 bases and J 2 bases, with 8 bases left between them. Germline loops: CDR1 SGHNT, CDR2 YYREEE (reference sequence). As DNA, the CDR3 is TGTGCCAGCAGCTTATCTACGGCCTACAATGAGCAGTTCTTC. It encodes CASSLSTAYNEQFF.

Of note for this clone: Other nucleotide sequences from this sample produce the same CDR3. DNA of the CDR3: TGTGCCAGCAGTTTTAAGGGAGACACTGAAGCTTTCTTT. This sequence encodes CASSFKGDTEAFF. The chain has TRBV27 and TRBJ1-1, with D uncertain. Germline V lookup: CDR1 MNHEY, CDR2 SMNVEV (reference sequence). V was pared by 3 bases and J by 3 bases, with 8 bases between. The CDR3 runs to 13 residues.

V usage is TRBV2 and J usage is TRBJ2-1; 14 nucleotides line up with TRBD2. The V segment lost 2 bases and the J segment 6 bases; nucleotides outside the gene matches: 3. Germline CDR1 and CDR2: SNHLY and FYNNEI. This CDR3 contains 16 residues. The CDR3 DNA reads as TGTGCCAGCAGTGAAATCGGGACTAGCGGGAGCAATGAGCAGTTCTTC. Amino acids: CASSEIGTSGSNEQFF.

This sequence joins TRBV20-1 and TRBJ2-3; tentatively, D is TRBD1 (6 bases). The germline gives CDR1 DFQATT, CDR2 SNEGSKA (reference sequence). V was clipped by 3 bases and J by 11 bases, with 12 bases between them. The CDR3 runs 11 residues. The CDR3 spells CSASKQGVQYF. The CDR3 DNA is TGCAGTGCTAGCAAACAGGGAGTGCAGTATTTT.

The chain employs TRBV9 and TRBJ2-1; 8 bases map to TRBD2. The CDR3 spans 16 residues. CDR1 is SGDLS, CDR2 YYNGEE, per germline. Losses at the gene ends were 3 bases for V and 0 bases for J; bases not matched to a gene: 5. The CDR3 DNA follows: TGTGCCAGCAGCGATAGCGGGGTCCCCTCCTACAATGAGCAGTTCTTC. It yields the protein CASSDSGVPSYNEQFF. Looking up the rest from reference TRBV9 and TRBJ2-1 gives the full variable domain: DSGVTQTPKHLITATGQRVTLRCSPRSGDLSVYWYQQSLDQGLQFLIQYYNGEERAKGNILERFSAQQFPDLHSELNLSSLELGDSALYFCASSDSGVPSYNEQFFGPGTRLTVL.

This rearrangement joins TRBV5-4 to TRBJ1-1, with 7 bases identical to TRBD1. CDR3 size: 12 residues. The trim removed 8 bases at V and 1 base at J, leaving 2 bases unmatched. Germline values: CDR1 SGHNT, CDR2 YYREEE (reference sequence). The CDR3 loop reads CASYRGNTEAFF. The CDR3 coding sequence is TGTGCCAGTTACAGGGGGAACACTGAAGCTTTCTTT.